A single T cell receptor (beta chain) is shown here with its context. Its antigen is currently unknown. The sample holds other DNA sequences that translate to the same CDR3. TCRdb's table, derived via immunoSEQ multiplex PCR, lists solely in-frame clones and lacks some. The sample includes tens of thousands of clones, about 74% of them seen just once. With 6 bases clipped from V and 2 bases from J, the junction kept 2 bases outside the gene matches. This CDR3 contains 13 residues. CDR1 and CDR2 (germline): SQVTM, ANQGSEA. The data originate from a study of vaccination effects on CD4 cells after COVID-19. The wider study: Following the second dose by a median of 72 days, the post-vaccine samples were obtained.

ViraFEST used viral peptide pools to expand antigen-specific CD4+ T cells before sequencing. Isolating CD4+ T cells followed less than 12 days of culture. Two doses of either BNT162b2 or mRNA-1273 were given to each participant. Sequencing used CD4+ T cells from PBMCs cultured with HCoV-229E spike peptides, obtained after COVID-19 vaccination. This clonotype was sampled from a human donor who received a COVID-19 vaccine. The genes are TRBV29-1 and TRBJ1-5, with 9 bases lining up with TRBD1. Here the CDR3 DNA reads TGCAGCGTGCGGACAGGGGGCAATCAGCCCCAGCATTTT. It encodes CSVRTGGNQPQHF.